Below are 6 T cell receptor beta chains sequenced from a single sample in a study of T cell responses to AZD1222 COVID-19 vaccine. Clones were read by immunoSEQ multiplex PCR, and TCRdb kept only the in-frame ones, dropping some. The repertoire has over 95,000 clones, around 84% of them found once; the top ten carry around 14%. The sample in question was peripheral blood, obtained 28 days after the second AZD1222 dose. The source is an adult who received the AZD1222 COVID-19 vaccine.

The rearrangement links TRBV5-7 to TRBJ2-5; 8 bases are a match to TRBD1. TRBV5-7 is assigned to the ORF class and has an uncertain function. The length of the CDR3 is 18 residues. V shed 2 bases, J shed 0 bases, and the junction held 12 bases outside the gene matches. The CDR3 here is CASSLPGQDNRYQETQYF. In DNA, the CDR3 is TGTGCCAGCAGCTTACCGGGACAGGACAATAGGTACCAAGAGACCCAGTACTTC.

The V gene is TRBV5-1, the J gene TRBJ2-3, with D tentatively TRBD1 (5 bases). The germline V gene encodes CDR1 SGHRS and CDR2 YFSETQ. Between the trimmed V and J ends, which lost 0 bases and 8 bases, there was a span of 10 bases. The CDR3 is made up of 13 amino acids. The CDR3 nucleotides read TGCGCCAGCAGCTTGGAGGGGTCTTCTACGCAGTATTTT. It encodes CASSLEGSSTQYF.

The chain combines TRBV6-6 with TRBJ2-2; 10 nucleotides align to TRBD2. Trimming cost V 1 base and J 6 bases; bases outside gene matches: 5. Germline assignment: CDR1 MNHNY and CDR2 SVGAGI (reference sequence). CDR3 length equals 16 residues. CDR3 nucleotide sequence: TGTGCCAGCAGTTACTACCTAGCGGGGGAAGCCGGGGAGCTGTTTTTT. Its protein product is CASSYYLAGEAGELFF.

The chain couples TRBV6-5 to TRBJ1-5, with D possibly TRBD1 on 5 matching bases. V lost 6 bases and J 5 bases, leaving 14 bases between the germline ends. This CDR3 spans 14 amino acids. The germline V gene has CDR1 MNHEY and CDR2 SVGAGI. Here the CDR3 reads CASSTLGGYQPQHF. In DNA, the CDR3 is TGTGCCAGCAGCACCCTCGGGGGGTATCAGCCCCAGCATTTT.

This chain connects TRBV6-4 to TRBJ2-3; no clear D gene. Trimming pared 4 bases from V and 1 base from J, leaving 9 bases between. This CDR3 spans 14 amino acids. Germline V gene data show CDR1 as MRHNA and CDR2 as SNTAGT. The CDR3 DNA reads as TGTGCCAGCAGTGTGGTGCAGGGCACAGATACGCAGTATTTT. This codes for CASSVVQGTDTQYF.

The rearrangement uses TRBV7-3 and TRBJ2-6; no clear D gene. The germline CDR1 and CDR2 sequences are SGHTA and FQGTGA. The ends were cut back, 5 bases at V and 4 bases at J, with 9 bases in the middle. The CDR3 loop spans 14 amino acids. This CDR3 is CASSPYPGANVLTF. CDR3 in DNA: TGTGCCAGCAGCCCCTATCCGGGGGCCAACGTCCTGACTTTC.